Each of the 11 T cell receptor beta chains below was sequenced from the same sample in a study of cytomegalovirus exposure and HLA in healthy donors. Vbeta (60) and Jbeta (13) primers were used in the PCR. The assay was immunoSEQ multiplex PCR, and TCRdb's table has in-frame clones only and misses some. The table includes 200,000 to 250,000 clones, 80% to 85% detected once. The material sequenced was PBMCs. All receptors come from a woman in her sixties or seventies in good health and CMV-seropositive.

The J gene is TRBJ2-5, the V gene TRBV6-1; weak D call: TRBD2 (5 bases). The J call may be wrong; the DNA end is better matched by TRBJ2-7. This CDR3 has 15 residues. Germline V gene data show CDR1 as MNHNS and CDR2 as SASEGT. CDR3 nucleotides: TGTGCCAGCAATAGGGTAGGCCGGGAAGCCTACGAGCAGTACTTC. Translating gives CASNRVGREAYEQYF.

The J gene is TRBJ2-4, the V gene TRBV6-5, with TRBD1 matching 7 bases. The trim removed 5 bases at V and 5 bases at J, leaving 0 bases unmatched. The germline CDR1 and CDR2 sequences are MNHEY and SVGAGI. CDR3 length: 12 amino acids. CDR3 sequence reads: CASSDRENIQYF. The CDR3 DNA is TGTGCCAGCAGTGACAGGGAAAACATTCAGTACTTC.

This clone was found once. This chain links TRBV7-6 with TRBJ1-2, with TRBD1 matching over 7 bases. Germline values: CDR1 SGHVS, CDR2 FNYEAQ. This CDR3 region has 17 residues. V was clipped by 5 bases and J by 3 bases; unmatched bases: 15. CDR3 sequence: CASSARPSTGAHYGYTF. In DNA form, the CDR3 reads TGTGCCAGCAGCGCAAGACCCTCCACAGGGGCCCACTATGGCTACACCTTC. The variable domain in full, completed from reference TRBV7-6 and TRBJ1-2, reads GAGVSQSPRYKVTKRGQDVALRCDPISGHVSLYWYRQALGQGPEFLTYFNYEAQQDKSGLPNDRFSAERPEGSISTLTIQRTEQRDSAMYRCASSARPSTGAHYGYTFGSGTRLTVV.

The J gene is TRBJ2-4, the V gene TRBV28; 9 bases map to TRBD2. V was clipped by 6 bases and J by 1 base; unmatched bases: 10. Germline-derived CDR1 and CDR2 are MDHEN and SYDVKM. This CDR3 region has 17 residues. The CDR3 here is CASSKSGLADAKNIQYF. CDR3 sequence (DNA): TGTGCCAGCAGCAAATCGGGACTAGCAGACGCCAAAAACATTCAGTACTTC.

The rearrangement joins TRBV10-3 to TRBJ2-7; 8 nucleotides align to TRBD2. The CDR3 spans 14 residues. The germline V gene encodes CDR1 ENHRY and CDR2 SYGVKD. Trimming took 6 bases from V and 3 from J; bases not matched to a gene: 7. CDR3 sequence (DNA): TGTGCCATCAGCGGTCACGGGGGGGGCTACGAGCAGTACTTC. It yields the protein CAISGHGGGYEQYF.

The CDR3 is CASSLTGFGGGPRNEQFF. The CDR3 region has the DNA TGTGCCAGCAGCTTAACTGGGTTTGGGGGAGGGCCTAGAAATGAGCAGTTCTTC. The rearrangement uses TRBV13 and TRBJ2-1; 7 bases fit TRBD2. The CDR3 has 18 amino acids. The germline gives CDR1 PRHDT, CDR2 FYEKMQ (reference sequence). V dropped 2 bases and J dropped 7; count of bases not matched to a gene: 17.

The chain has TRBV29-1 and TRBJ1-1, with TRBD1 matching 8 bases. Trimming cost V 7 bases and J 7 bases; bases outside gene matches: 11. CDR3 size: 13 residues. The germline CDR1 and CDR2 sequences are SQVTM and ANQGSEA. CDR3 sequence reads: CSALTGAAFEAFF. The CDR3 coding sequence is TGCAGCGCCCTGACAGGGGCCGCCTTTGAAGCTTTCTTT.

V is TRBV5-1 and J is TRBJ2-3, with D possibly matching TRBD1 (5 bases). Trimming cost V 2 bases and J 1 base, with 11 bases left between them. The CDR3 contains 15 residues. Germline V CDR1 and CDR2: SGHRS, YFSETQ. The CDR3 DNA follows: TGCGCCAGCAGCTTTCAGGGATATGGCACAGATACGCAGTATTTT. Its protein product is CASSFQGYGTDTQYF. Drawing the rest from reference TRBV5-1 and TRBJ2-3, the complete variable domain is KAGVTQTPRYLIKTRGQQVTLSCSPISGHRSVSWYQQTPGQGLQFLFEYFSETQRNKGNFPGRFSGRQFSNSRSEMNVSTLELGDSALYLCASSFQGYGTDTQYFGPGTRLTVL.

The chain employs TRBV4-1 and TRBJ1-1, with 12 nucleotides matching TRBD1. J lost 8 bases, V lost 3 bases, and 7 bases had no gene match. This CDR3 comprises 15 residues. From germline, CDR1 is MGHRA and CDR2 YSYEKL. The CDR3 nucleotides are TGCGCCAGCAGCCAGAAGCAGGGGACAGGGGGCGAAGCTTTCTTT. This sequence encodes CASSQKQGTGGEAFF.

The chain employs TRBV5-5 and TRBJ1-3; D is uncertain. Per germline, CDR1 SGHKS and CDR2 YYEKEE (reference sequence). This CDR3 contains 13 residues. V was clipped by 0 bases and J by 3 bases, with 4 bases between them. The CDR3: CASSLGGGNTIYF. Written as DNA, the CDR3 is TGTGCCAGCAGCTTGGGCGGTGGAAACACCATATATTTT. Looking up the rest from reference TRBV5-5 and TRBJ1-3 gives the full variable domain: DAGVTQSPTHLIKTRGQQVTLRCSPISGHKSVSWYQQVLGQGPQFIFQYYEKEERGRGNFPDRFSARQFPNYSSELNVNALLLGDSALYLCASSLGGGNTIYFGEGSWLTVV.

The genes are TRBV4-1 and TRBJ2-7; a possible D gene is TRBD1 (5 bases). The V gene lost 2 bases and the J gene lost 3 bases, with 11 bases spanning the gap. The CDR3 runs to 14 residues. Germline-derived CDR1 and CDR2 are MGHRA and YSYEKL. CDR3 nucleotides: TGCGCCAGCAGCCAAACAGGATCTGGCTACGAGCAGTACTTC. Translating gives CASSQTGSGYEQYF.